This T cell receptor (beta chain) was found in a study of beta chain features in type 1 diabetes. The study's findings and limits: Healthy donors had naive, central memory and Treg TCRB repertoires that appeared less similar than those seen among patients. Equally in patients and controls, shorter templates might have been favored by PCR. No resolution was reached here on whether HLA type influences TCRB rearrangement. Patients with type 1 diabetes showed fewer VDJ junction insertions and more deletions.

Germline V gene lookup returns CDR1 SGHTA and CDR2 FQGNSA. This CDR3 has 15 amino acids. Trimming left V 3 bases short and J 5 bases short, with 14 bases between. Investigators reverse transcribed all isolated RNA, so they sequenced expressed TCRB transcripts. Clones were sequenced by immunoSEQ multiplex PCR, and TCRdb holds only the in-frame ones, with some missing. The sample records about 320,000 clones, 14% being singletons. This clone was detected only a few times. The antigen remains undetermined. Sequencing was carried out using central memory CD4+ T cells from blood. J is TRBJ1-5 and V is TRBV7-2; a weak D match, TRBD1 (5 bases). This TCR was recovered from a man aged 30-40 years in good health. The CDR3 here is CASSFGTGLDQPQHF. CDR3 in DNA: TGTGCCAGCAGCTTTGGGACGGGGTTAGATCAGCCCCAGCATTTT.